A single sample is the source of the 27 T cell receptor beta chains below, sequenced in a study of blood T cell repertoires in COVID-19. Clones were read by immunoSEQ multiplex PCR, and TCRdb kept only the in-frame ones, dropping some. The data contain a few hundred thousand clones, approximately 85% of them singletons. The material sequenced was PBMCs or T cells enriched from blood (not recorded which). The receptors derive from a woman in her 30s who had recovered from COVID-19.

This clone was seen only once. V and J are TRBV4-1 and TRBJ2-1; no clear D. The V end was cut by 4 bases, the J end by 11 bases, with 15 bases between. This CDR3 has 13 amino acids. Germline lookup yields CDR1 MGHRA and CDR2 YSYEKL. The CDR3 sequence is CASSPASGGKQFF. DNA for the CDR3: TGCGCCAGCAGCCCCGCCTCCGGCGGAAAGCAGTTCTTC.

The genes are TRBV5-4 and TRBJ2-7, with TRBD2 matching over 8 bases. Germline CDR1 SGHNT, CDR2 YYREEE (reference sequence). V was pared by 9 bases and J by 0 bases, with 11 bases of the junction left unmatched. CDR3 length: 15 residues. CDR3 sequence: CATHGGGRPSYEQYF. The CDR3 DNA follows: TGTGCCACCCACGGCGGGGGGCGGCCCTCCTACGAGCAGTACTTC.

This clone was counted once. The rearrangement uses TRBV29-1 and TRBJ1-1; D unclear. V lost 4 bases to trimming and J lost 7 bases, with 10 bases between them. The CDR3 contains 11 residues. Germline CDR1 is SQVTM and CDR2 is ANQGSEA. This chain's CDR3 is CSVVRSLEAFF. CDR3 DNA: TGCAGCGTTGTACGAAGCCTTGAAGCTTTCTTT.

This sequence joins TRBV28 and TRBJ1-6; 7 positions agree with TRBD1. The J segment lost 7 bases and the V segment lost 8 bases, leaving 8 bases of the junction unmatched. The CDR3 is made up of 14 amino acids. Germline V gives CDR1 MDHEN, CDR2 SYDVKM. The CDR3 sequence: CASGTGTANSPLHF. The CDR3 DNA sequence: TGTGCCAGCGGAACCGGGACAGCCAATTCACCCCTCCACTTT.

This clone has more than one count but fewer than ten. V gene TRBV27 combines with J gene TRBJ2-6, with D possibly TRBD1 on 5 matching bases. CDR3 length: 16 residues. The ends were cut back, 8 bases at V and 0 bases at J, with 14 bases in the middle. The V gene's germline CDR1 is MNHEY and CDR2 SMNVEV (reference sequence). CDR3 residues: CASGFGHLSGANVLTF. The CDR3, as DNA: TGTGCCAGCGGATTCGGACACCTCTCTGGGGCCAACGTCCTGACTTTC.

This chain uses TRBV3-1 (or the pseudogene TRBV3-2) with TRBJ2-1, with 14 bases lining up with TRBD2. The CDR3 is 15 amino acids. Germline CDR1 LGHDT, CDR2 YNNKEL (reference sequence). The trim removed 4 bases at V and 4 bases at J, leaving 0 bases unmatched. In nucleotides, the CDR3 is TGTGCCAGCAGCCGACTAGCGGGAGGGTACAATGAGCAGTTCTTC. It yields the protein CASSRLAGGYNEQFF.

The chain recombines TRBV5-1 with TRBJ1-2; 7 bases match TRBD1. The V and J ends lost 0 bases and 0 bases, in that order; junction bases with no gene match: 5. The germline CDR1 and CDR2 sequences are SGHRS and YFSETQ. The CDR3 is made up of 16 amino acids. CDR3 loop: CASSLETGATNYGYTF. The CDR3 DNA is TGCGCCAGCAGCTTGGAAACAGGGGCAACTAACTATGGCTACACCTTC.

V gene TRBV5-1 combines with J gene TRBJ1-2; 9 positions match TRBD1. This CDR3 contains 14 residues. V shed 3 bases, J shed 4 bases, and the junction held 4 bases outside the gene matches. CDR1 and CDR2 from the germline V gene are SGHRS and YFSETQ. The DNA of the CDR3 is TGCGCCAGCAGCTCGGGGACAGGGAGCTATGGCTACACCTTC. This codes for CASSSGTGSYGYTF.

This chain links TRBV7-8 with TRBJ2-1; TRBD2 agrees at 11 bases. This CDR3 has 14 residues. The V gene's germline CDR1 is SGHVS and CDR2 FQNEAQ. After removal of 8 bases from V and 7 bases from J, the junction contained 7 bases not matched to a gene. CDR3 nucleotides: TGTGCCAGCCCCGGGACTAGCGGAACAAATGAGCAGTTCTTC. It codes for CASPGTSGTNEQFF.

The chain recombines TRBV30 with TRBJ1-2; possibly TRBD1 for D (6 bases). V lost 2 bases and J 3 bases, leaving 13 bases between the germline ends. This CDR3 comprises 14 residues. Germline loops: CDR1 GTSNPN, CDR2 SVGIG (reference sequence). The chain's CDR3 is CAWSMAGVYYGYTF. The CDR3 region has the DNA TGTGCCTGGAGTATGGCAGGGGTTTACTATGGCTACACCTTC.

V is TRBV19 and J is TRBJ2-1; unclear D gene. This CDR3 is 14 amino acids long. Between the trimmed V and J ends, which lost 7 bases and 6 bases, there was a span of 16 bases. CDR1 and CDR2 (germline): LNHDA, SQIVND (reference sequence). The CDR3 protein is CASNVGATFNEQFF. The CDR3 DNA sequence: TGTGCCAGTAACGTCGGAGCCACGTTCAATGAGCAGTTCTTC.

On this clone: Distinct nucleotide sequences in the sample also encode this CDR3. CDR3 sequence reads: CASSPGGYGYTF. Here the CDR3 DNA reads TGTGCCAGTAGTCCCGGAGGATATGGCTACACCTTC. V usage is TRBV19 and J usage is TRBJ1-2; D is uncertain. Germline V gives CDR1 LNHDA, CDR2 SQIVND (reference sequence). Trimming pared 5 bases from V and 5 bases from J, leaving 9 bases between. The CDR3 extends over 12 amino acids.

The DNA for the CDR3 is TGTGCCAGCAGCTTAACAGCGAACACCGGGGAGCTGTTTTTT. It translates to CASSLTANTGELFF. V is TRBV11-3 and J is TRBJ2-2; no clear D gene. Trimming shortened V by 2 bases and J by 0 bases, and 4 bases separated the two germline ends. The CDR3 runs to 14 residues. CDR1 is SGHNT, CDR2 YENEEA, per germline.

About this clone itself: Other DNA sequences in the same sample also yield this CDR3. The chain carries TRBV29-1 and TRBJ1-1; D is unresolved. The CDR3 runs 13 residues. Per germline, CDR1 SQVTM and CDR2 ANQGSEA. V shed 5 bases and J shed 1 base, with 11 bases lying between them. The CDR3 spells CSVYLRKNTEAFF. The CDR3 nucleotides read TGCAGCGTTTACTTGAGGAAGAACACTGAAGCTTTCTTT.

The DNA for the CDR3 is TGTGCCAGCAGCTCACTCGGGTCCCAAGAGACCCAGTACTTC. It encodes CASSSLGSQETQYF. The J gene is TRBJ2-5, the V gene TRBV7-9; no firm D call. Germline values: CDR1 SEHNR, CDR2 FQNEAQ (reference sequence). The germline V and J ends were trimmed by 4 bases and 1 base, with 10 bases remaining between them. CDR3 length: 14 amino acids.

The rearrangement links TRBV29-1 to TRBJ2-2, with D maybe TRBD1 (5 bases). V was cut by 7 bases and J by 4 bases, with 10 bases left in between. CDR3 length: 12 residues. Germline-derived CDR1 and CDR2 are SQVTM and ANQGSEA. The CDR3 spells CSAGQGTGELFF. CDR3 DNA: TGCAGCGCTGGGCAGGGCACCGGGGAGCTGTTTTTT.

The rearrangement joins TRBV24-1 to TRBJ2-7; 9 positions match TRBD2. The J segment lost 10 bases and the V segment lost 10 bases, leaving 19 bases of the junction unmatched. This CDR3 is 15 amino acids long. Germline CDR1 is KGHDR and CDR2 is SFDVKD. CDR3 in amino acids: CATITPGLATRSQYF. CDR3 DNA sequence: TGTGCCACAATCACCCCGGGACTAGCTACCCGGAGCCAGTACTTC.

V is TRBV4-1 and J is TRBJ2-1; 7 bases are a match to TRBD2. CDR3 size: 15 residues. The germline gives CDR1 MGHRA, CDR2 YSYEKL. Trimming removed 4 bases from V and 7 bases from J; junction bases left unmatched: 10. CDR3 region: CASSLTSREFNEQFF. As DNA, the CDR3 is TGCGCCAGCAGCCTGACTAGCCGGGAATTTAATGAGCAGTTCTTC.

This clone was seen a single time. The chain is built from TRBV28 and TRBJ1-2; TRBD1 agrees at 8 bases. CDR1 is MDHEN, CDR2 SYDVKM, per germline. The CDR3 length is 13 residues. Unmatched junction bases numbered 3, after V lost 2 bases and J lost 7 bases. The CDR3 DNA reads as TGTGCCAGCAGTTTACAGGGACAGGCTGGCTACACCTTC. This gives the protein CASSLQGQAGYTF.

The rearrangement joins TRBV3-1 (or the pseudogene TRBV3-2) to TRBJ2-7, with 7 nucleotides matching TRBD1. The CDR3 consists of 13 residues. The V gene's germline CDR1 is LGHDT and CDR2 YNNKEL (reference sequence). With V trimmed by 3 bases and J by 2 bases, 1 base remained unmatched. CDR3 loop: CASSHGTAYEQYF. The CDR3, as DNA: TGTGCCAGCAGCCATGGGACAGCCTACGAGCAGTACTTC.

The chain joins TRBV9 to TRBJ1-6; 7 bases line up with TRBD1. The CDR3 length is 14 residues. V shed 2 bases, J shed 9 bases, and the junction held 5 bases outside the gene matches. Looked up from germline, CDR1 is SGDLS and CDR2 is YYNGEE. The CDR3 DNA follows: TGTGCCAGCAGCGTCACAGGGGCTGGTTCACCCCTCCACTTT. Translation: CASSVTGAGSPLHF.

The gene calls are TRBV5-1 and TRBJ1-1, with 10 bases identical to TRBD1. CDR1 is SGHRS, CDR2 YFSETQ, per germline. With 3 bases clipped from V and 0 bases from J, the junction kept 14 bases outside the gene matches. The CDR3 spans 19 residues. CDR3 sequence: CASSYSPGQGTAVNTEAFF. CDR3 sequence (DNA): TGCGCCAGCAGCTATAGCCCGGGACAGGGGACAGCGGTGAACACTGAAGCTTTCTTT.

The sample holds many counts of this clone. Within the sample, other DNA sequences also encode this same CDR3. This rearrangement joins TRBV6-1 to TRBJ2-7, with 7 bases aligning to TRBD1. The CDR3 is 15 residues long. Germline CDR1 and CDR2: MNHNS and SASEGT. Trimming removed 3 bases from V and 1 base from J; junction bases left unmatched: 6. CDR3 sequence: CASSDITGASYEQYF. For the CDR3, the DNA is TGTGCCAGCAGTGATATTACAGGGGCGTCCTACGAGCAGTACTTC.

The J gene is TRBJ2-1, the V gene TRBV7-9; 8 bases align to TRBD2. CDR3 size: 16 residues. Germline V CDR1 and CDR2: SEHNR, FQNEAQ (reference sequence). The J segment lost 1 base and the V segment lost 4 bases, leaving 6 bases of the junction unmatched. The CDR3 sequence: CASSSEAGDSYNEQFF. Here the CDR3 DNA reads TGTGCCAGCAGCTCCGAAGCGGGAGATTCCTACAATGAGCAGTTCTTC.

This chain uses TRBV4-1 with TRBJ2-5; D ambiguous. This CDR3 has 13 residues. Germline CDR1 reads MGHRA; CDR2 reads YSYEKL. Trimming cost V 1 base and J 1 base, with 4 bases left between them. CDR3 residues: CASSQVFQETQYF. The DNA of the CDR3 is TGCGCCAGCAGCCAAGTCTTCCAAGAGACCCAGTACTTC.

The chain links TRBV5-5 to TRBJ1-2; the D gene is possibly TRBD1 (5 bases). The V end was cut by 4 bases, the J end by 1 base, with 8 bases between. Germline V lookup: CDR1 SGHKS, CDR2 YYEKEE (reference sequence). The CDR3 is 13 residues long. The CDR3 reads CASSPQDNYGYTF. The CDR3 DNA follows: TGTGCCAGCAGCCCACAGGATAACTATGGCTACACCTTC. The full variable domain, completed using reference TRBV5-5 and TRBJ1-2, is DAGVTQSPTHLIKTRGQQVTLRCSPISGHKSVSWYQQVLGQGPQFIFQYYEKEERGRGNFPDRFSARQFPNYSSELNVNALLLGDSALYLCASSPQDNYGYTFGSGTRLTVV.

This clone was found once. The V call is TRBV4-1, the J call TRBJ1-4; 8 bases are shared with TRBD1. Germline values: CDR1 MGHRA, CDR2 YSYEKL. V shed 1 base and J 0 bases; nucleotides not matched to a gene: 13. The CDR3 sequence is 20 residues long. Written as DNA, the CDR3 is TGCGCCAGCAGCCAAGGCCTAGGACAGGGTCGGATTGCAACTAATGAAAAACTGTTTTTT. This translates into CASSQGLGQGRIATNEKLFF.